Listed below are T cell receptor beta chains from one sample, sequenced in a study of shared clonotypes between healthy human individuals. Clones were read by immunoSEQ multiplex PCR, and TCRdb kept only the in-frame ones, dropping some. The sample consists of about 1.4 million clones, around 97% of them appearing once. The sequenced material came from naive CD4+ T cells sorted from blood. The receptors derive from a man aged 25 to 40 in good health. The CDR3 runs from the conserved cysteine through the conserved F or W. Each record gives: V gene, D gene, clone size, J gene, CDR3 protein, CDR3 DNA. A D gene is named only where the DNA matches it firmly. Rows may omit the clone size; those that give it use once, few, many or a size class.

v_gene: TRBV18
d_gene: TRBD2
abundance: NA
j_gene: TRBJ2-1
CDR3aa: CASSPKNLAGVGGNEQFF
CDR3nt: TGTGCCAGCTCACCGAAAAATTTAGCGGGAGTAGGAGGCAATGAGCAGTTCTTC

v_gene: TRBV6-1
d_gene: NA
abundance: NA
j_gene: TRBJ2-2
CDR3aa: CASSETPPERRELFF
CDR3nt: TGTGCCAGCAGTGAAACCCCCCCCGAAAGGCGGGAGCTGTTTTTT

v_gene: TRBV18
d_gene: TRBD1
abundance: NA
j_gene: TRBJ1-2
CDR3aa: CASSPGTGRDYGYTF
CDR3nt: TGTGCCAGCTCCCCCGGGACAGGGAGAGATTATGGCTACACCTTC

v_gene: TRBV2
d_gene: NA
abundance: once
j_gene: TRBJ2-2
CDR3aa: CASMPEAGELFF
CDR3nt: TGTGCCAGCATGCCGGAGGCGGGGGAGCTGTTTTTT

v_gene: TRBV6-5
d_gene: NA
abundance: NA
j_gene: TRBJ2-7
CDR3aa: CASRTPRGSHEQYF
CDR3nt: TGTGCCAGCAGGACACCAAGGGGTAGCCACGAGCAGTACTTC

v_gene: TRBV11-2
d_gene: NA
abundance: NA
j_gene: TRBJ1-3
CDR3aa: CASSSYGPGSGNTIYF
CDR3nt: TGTGCCAGCAGCTCCTATGGTCCAGGCTCTGGAAACACCATATATTTT

v_gene: TRBV11-2
d_gene: TRBD1
abundance: once
j_gene: TRBJ1-4
CDR3aa: CASSSWTGGVLNEKLFF
CDR3nt: TGTGCCAGCAGCTCTTGGACAGGGGGCGTCCTTAATGAAAAACTGTTTTTT

v_gene: TRBV19
d_gene: NA
abundance: once
j_gene: TRBJ2-7
CDR3aa: CASSIETVSSYEQYF
CDR3nt: TGTGCCAGTAGTATAGAGACAGTCAGCTCCTACGAGCAGTACTTC

v_gene: TRBV9
d_gene: NA
abundance: NA
j_gene: TRBJ2-2
CDR3aa: CASGSRTNTGELFF
CDR3nt: TGTGCCAGCGGGAGCCGCACGAACACCGGGGAGCTGTTTTTT

v_gene: TRBV7-9
d_gene: TRBD1
abundance: NA
j_gene: TRBJ2-1
CDR3aa: CASSLARQGTEQFF
CDR3nt: TGTGCCAGCAGCTTAGCCCGACAGGGGACTGAGCAGTTCTTC

v_gene: TRBV6-5
d_gene: NA
abundance: NA
j_gene: TRBJ1-2
CDR3aa: CASSYFGRGNYGYTF
CDR3nt: TGTGCCAGCAGTTATTTCGGTAGGGGAAACTATGGCTACACCTTC

v_gene: TRBV12-5
d_gene: TRBD1
abundance: NA
j_gene: TRBJ2-3
CDR3aa: CASAPWDRGTDTQYF
CDR3nt: TGTGCTAGTGCCCCCTGGGACAGGGGAACAGATACGCAGTATTTT

v_gene: TRBV2
d_gene: NA
abundance: NA
j_gene: TRBJ2-3
CDR3aa: CASRGTPYTDTQYF
CDR3nt: TGTGCCAGCAGAGGGACACCTTACACAGATACGCAGTATTTT

v_gene: TRBV28
d_gene: TRBD1
abundance: NA
j_gene: TRBJ2-2
CDR3aa: CASSLGFGTGDTGELFF
CDR3nt: TGTGCCAGCAGTTTAGGGTTCGGGACAGGAGACACCGGGGAGCTGTTTTTT

v_gene: TRBV10-1
d_gene: NA
abundance: NA
j_gene: TRBJ1-4
CDR3aa: CASSERLGEKLFF
CDR3nt: TGCGCCAGCAGTGAGCGTCTGGGTGAAAAACTGTTTTTT

v_gene: TRBV18
d_gene: NA
abundance: few
j_gene: TRBJ2-5
CDR3aa: CASSPSQETQYF
CDR3nt: TGTGCCAGCTCACCAAGTCAAGAGACCCAGTACTTC

v_gene: TRBV7-2
d_gene: TRBD1
abundance: NA
j_gene: TRBJ1-5
CDR3aa: CASSLGGQGLYQPQHF
CDR3nt: TGTGCCAGCAGCTTAGGAGGACAGGGGTTGTATCAGCCCCAGCATTTT

v_gene: TRBV2
d_gene: NA
abundance: NA
j_gene: TRBJ2-7
CDR3aa: CASNPKNRAYEQYF
CDR3nt: TGTGCCAGCAATCCCAAGAACAGAGCCTACGAGCAGTACTTC

v_gene: TRBV5-1
d_gene: NA
abundance: NA
j_gene: TRBJ1-1
CDR3aa: CASSLDVSSAEAFF
CDR3nt: TGCGCCAGCAGCCTGGACGTCTCGTCCGCTGAAGCTTTCTTT

v_gene: TRBV30
d_gene: NA
abundance: NA
j_gene: TRBJ1-4
CDR3aa: CAWSGSSSEKLFF
CDR3nt: TGTGCCTGGAGTGGCAGTTCTTCTGAAAAACTGTTTTTT

v_gene: TRBV15
d_gene: NA
abundance: NA
j_gene: TRBJ1-4
CDR3aa: CATSAFVATNEKLFF
CDR3nt: TGTGCCACCAGTGCTTTTGTTGCAACTAATGAAAAACTGTTTTTT

v_gene: TRBV7-6
d_gene: NA
abundance: NA
j_gene: TRBJ2-7
CDR3aa: CASSLGAEQYF
CDR3nt: TGTGCCAGCAGCTTAGGGGCTGAGCAGTACTTC

v_gene: TRBV5-1
d_gene: NA
abundance: NA
j_gene: TRBJ1-3
CDR3aa: CASSLGPVRNSGNTIYF
CDR3nt: TGCGCCAGCAGCTTGGGACCGGTCAGGAACTCTGGAAACACCATATATTTT

v_gene: TRBV2
d_gene: NA
abundance: NA
j_gene: TRBJ1-1
CDR3aa: CATGGGRTNTEAFF
CDR3nt: TGTGCCACCGGGGGGGGACGCACAAACACTGAAGCTTTCTTT

v_gene: TRBV10-3
d_gene: NA
abundance: NA
j_gene: TRBJ1-1
CDR3aa: CAISDRNMNTEAFF
CDR3nt: TGTGCCATCAGTGACAGAAATATGAACACTGAAGCTTTCTTT

v_gene: TRBV11-2
d_gene: NA
abundance: NA
j_gene: TRBJ2-1
CDR3aa: CASSLTTYNEQFF
CDR3nt: TGTGCCAGCAGCTTAACGACTTACAATGAGCAGTTCTTC

v_gene: TRBV6-6
d_gene: NA
abundance: NA
j_gene: TRBJ2-2
CDR3aa: CASSYPRNTGELFF
CDR3nt: TGTGCCAGCAGTTACCCGCGGAACACCGGGGAGCTGTTTTTT

v_gene: TRBV18
d_gene: NA
abundance: NA
j_gene: TRBJ2-3
CDR3aa: CASSPPGRTDTQYF
CDR3nt: TGTGCCAGCTCACCACCGGGCAGAACAGATACGCAGTATTTT

v_gene: TRBV7-2
d_gene: NA
abundance: NA
j_gene: TRBJ2-3
CDR3aa: CASSFPRGFSTDTQYF
CDR3nt: TGTGCCAGCAGCTTCCCACGGGGCTTTAGCACAGATACGCAGTATTTT

v_gene: TRBV7-2
d_gene: NA
abundance: NA
j_gene: TRBJ1-5
CDR3aa: CASSLGQLRSNQPQHF
CDR3nt: TGTGCCAGCAGCTTAGGGCAACTACGTAGCAATCAGCCCCAGCATTTT

v_gene: TRBV9
d_gene: TRBD2
abundance: NA
j_gene: TRBJ2-1
CDR3aa: CASSTTATSGSYNEQFF
CDR3nt: TGTGCCAGCAGCACAACCGCCACTAGCGGGAGCTACAATGAGCAGTTCTTC

v_gene: TRBV7-9
d_gene: NA
abundance: once
j_gene: TRBJ2-2
CDR3aa: CASSPGIYTGELFF
CDR3nt: TGTGCCAGCAGCCCCGGGATCTACACCGGGGAGCTGTTTTTT

v_gene: TRBV5-1
d_gene: NA
abundance: NA
j_gene: TRBJ1-4
CDR3aa: CASSLDGDVRMWLFF
CDR3nt: TGCGCCAGCAGCTTGGACGGGGACGTTCGAATGTGGCTGTTTTTT

v_gene: TRBV28
d_gene: NA
abundance: NA
j_gene: TRBJ2-1
CDR3aa: CATLSTPSINDEQFF
CDR3nt: TGTGCCACCCTTTCTACTCCTAGCATCAACGATGAGCAGTTCTTC

v_gene: TRBV7-9
d_gene: NA
abundance: NA
j_gene: TRBJ2-1
CDR3aa: CASSPPSGSYNEQFF
CDR3nt: TGTGCCAGCAGCCCGCCCTCCGGGTCCTACAATGAGCAGTTCTTC

v_gene: TRBV7-2
d_gene: TRBD2
abundance: once
j_gene: TRBJ2-1
CDR3aa: CASSLSGLVSNEQFF
CDR3nt: TGTGCCAGCAGCCTCTCCGGACTAGTTAGCAATGAGCAGTTCTTC

v_gene: TRBV9
d_gene: NA
abundance: once
j_gene: TRBJ2-3
CDR3aa: CASSTRGGYTDTQYF
CDR3nt: TGTGCCAGCAGCACAAGGGGCGGATACACAGATACGCAGTATTTT

v_gene: TRBV9
d_gene: NA
abundance: NA
j_gene: TRBJ1-1
CDR3aa: CASSVEVQGNTEAFF
CDR3nt: TGTGCCAGCAGCGTAGAAGTTCAGGGGAACACTGAAGCTTTCTTT

v_gene: TRBV6-5
d_gene: NA
abundance: NA
j_gene: TRBJ2-7
CDR3aa: CASNTLRDLRRLYF
CDR3nt: TGTGCCAGCAACACTCTCCGGGACTTGAGACGTCTGTACTTC

v_gene: TRBV11-2
d_gene: TRBD2
abundance: NA
j_gene: TRBJ2-1
CDR3aa: CASSLRLAGGYNEQFF
CDR3nt: TGTGCCAGCAGCCTCAGGCTAGCGGGAGGCTACAATGAGCAGTTCTTC

v_gene: TRBV5-4
d_gene: NA
abundance: once
j_gene: TRBJ2-7
CDR3aa: CASSLGYEQYF
CDR3nt: TGTGCCAGCAGCTTGGGTTACGAGCAGTACTTC

v_gene: TRBV6-5
d_gene: TRBD1
abundance: NA
j_gene: TRBJ2-7
CDR3aa: CASSSTGWYEQYF
CDR3nt: TGTGCCAGCAGTTCGACAGGGTGGTACGAGCAGTACTTC

v_gene: TRBV7-3
d_gene: TRBD2
abundance: NA
j_gene: TRBJ2-1
CDR3aa: CASSSMTSGGSYNEQFF
CDR3nt: TGTGCCAGCAGCTCGATGACTAGCGGCGGTTCCTACAATGAGCAGTTCTTC

v_gene: TRBV6-6
d_gene: NA
abundance: NA
j_gene: TRBJ2-4
CDR3aa: CASSSRQGGYIQYF
CDR3nt: TGTGCCAGCAGTTCAAGACAGGGAGGATACATTCAGTACTTC

v_gene: TRBV18
d_gene: TRBD2
abundance: NA
j_gene: TRBJ2-7
CDR3aa: CASSPFTSGGPYEQYF
CDR3nt: TGTGCCAGCTCACCCTTTACTAGCGGGGGCCCCTACGAGCAGTACTTC

v_gene: TRBV5-5
d_gene: TRBD1
abundance: NA
j_gene: TRBJ2-1
CDR3aa: CASSLGATGVNEQFF
CDR3nt: TGTGCCAGCAGCTTGGGTGCGACAGGGGTCAATGAGCAGTTCTTC

v_gene: TRBV5-1
d_gene: NA
abundance: NA
j_gene: TRBJ2-6
CDR3aa: CASSPGRSGANVLTF
CDR3nt: TGCGCCAGCAGCCCGGGACGCTCGGGGGCCAACGTCCTGACTTTC

v_gene: TRBV27
d_gene: NA
abundance: NA
j_gene: TRBJ2-7
CDR3aa: CASSLSFVGYEQYF
CDR3nt: TGTGCCAGCAGTCTGTCCTTTGTGGGGTACGAGCAGTACTTC

v_gene: TRBV11-3
d_gene: NA
abundance: NA
j_gene: TRBJ2-5
CDR3aa: CASSPGTSQETQYF
CDR3nt: TGTGCCAGCAGCCCCGGGACAAGTCAAGAGACCCAGTACTTC

v_gene: TRBV2
d_gene: NA
abundance: NA
j_gene: TRBJ2-5
CDR3aa: CASSYKQETQYF
CDR3nt: TGTGCCAGCAGTTATAAACAAGAGACCCAGTACTTC

v_gene: TRBV29-1
d_gene: NA
abundance: NA
j_gene: TRBJ2-7
CDR3aa: CSVEEGPILGSYEQYF
CDR3nt: TGCAGCGTTGAAGAGGGGCCGATACTAGGGTCCTACGAGCAGTACTTC

v_gene: TRBV7-6
d_gene: TRBD1
abundance: NA
j_gene: TRBJ1-3
CDR3aa: CASSSTGAVGNTIYF
CDR3nt: TGTGCCAGCAGCTCCACAGGGGCAGTCGGAAACACCATATATTTT

v_gene: TRBV7-2
d_gene: TRBD1
abundance: NA
j_gene: TRBJ1-1
CDR3aa: CASTRDRGYTEAFF
CDR3nt: TGTGCCAGCACCCGGGACAGGGGGTACACTGAAGCTTTCTTT

v_gene: TRBV10-3
d_gene: TRBD2
abundance: NA
j_gene: TRBJ2-2
CDR3aa: CATTAGARDTGELFF
CDR3nt: TGTGCCACGACCGCGGGAGCTCGCGACACCGGGGAGCTGTTTTTT